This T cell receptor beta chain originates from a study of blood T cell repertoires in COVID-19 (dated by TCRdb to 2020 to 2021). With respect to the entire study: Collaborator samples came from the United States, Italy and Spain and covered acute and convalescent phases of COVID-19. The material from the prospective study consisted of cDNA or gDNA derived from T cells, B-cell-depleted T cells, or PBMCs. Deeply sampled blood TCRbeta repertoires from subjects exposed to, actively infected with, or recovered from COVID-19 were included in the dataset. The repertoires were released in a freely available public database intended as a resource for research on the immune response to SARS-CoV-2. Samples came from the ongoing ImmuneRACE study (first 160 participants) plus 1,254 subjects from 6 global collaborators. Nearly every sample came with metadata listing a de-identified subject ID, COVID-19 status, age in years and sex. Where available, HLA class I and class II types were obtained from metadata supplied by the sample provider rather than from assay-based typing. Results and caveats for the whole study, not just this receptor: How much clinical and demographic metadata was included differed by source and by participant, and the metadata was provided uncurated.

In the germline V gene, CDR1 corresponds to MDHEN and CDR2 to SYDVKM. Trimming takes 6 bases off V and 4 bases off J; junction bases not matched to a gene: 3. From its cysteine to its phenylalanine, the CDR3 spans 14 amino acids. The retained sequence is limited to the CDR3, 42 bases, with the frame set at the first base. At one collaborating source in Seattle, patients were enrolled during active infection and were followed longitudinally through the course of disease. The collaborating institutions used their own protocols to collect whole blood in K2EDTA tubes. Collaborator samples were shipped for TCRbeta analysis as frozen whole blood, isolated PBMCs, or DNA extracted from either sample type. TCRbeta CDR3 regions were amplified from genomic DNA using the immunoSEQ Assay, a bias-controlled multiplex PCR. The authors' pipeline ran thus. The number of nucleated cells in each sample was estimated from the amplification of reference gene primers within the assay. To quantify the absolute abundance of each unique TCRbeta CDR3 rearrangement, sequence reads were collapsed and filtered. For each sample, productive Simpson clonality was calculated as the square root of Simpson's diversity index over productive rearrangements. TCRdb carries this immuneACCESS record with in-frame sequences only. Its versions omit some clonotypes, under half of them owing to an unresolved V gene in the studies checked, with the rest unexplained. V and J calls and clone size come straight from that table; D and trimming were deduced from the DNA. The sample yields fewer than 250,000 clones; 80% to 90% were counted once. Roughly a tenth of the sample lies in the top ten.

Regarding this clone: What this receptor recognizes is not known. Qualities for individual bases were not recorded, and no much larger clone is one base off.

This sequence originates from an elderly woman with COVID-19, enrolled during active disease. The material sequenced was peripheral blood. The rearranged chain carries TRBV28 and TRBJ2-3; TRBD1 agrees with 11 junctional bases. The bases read TGTGCCAGCAGGGGGACAGGGGGGGCAGATACGCAGTATTTT. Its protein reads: CASRGTGGADTQYF.